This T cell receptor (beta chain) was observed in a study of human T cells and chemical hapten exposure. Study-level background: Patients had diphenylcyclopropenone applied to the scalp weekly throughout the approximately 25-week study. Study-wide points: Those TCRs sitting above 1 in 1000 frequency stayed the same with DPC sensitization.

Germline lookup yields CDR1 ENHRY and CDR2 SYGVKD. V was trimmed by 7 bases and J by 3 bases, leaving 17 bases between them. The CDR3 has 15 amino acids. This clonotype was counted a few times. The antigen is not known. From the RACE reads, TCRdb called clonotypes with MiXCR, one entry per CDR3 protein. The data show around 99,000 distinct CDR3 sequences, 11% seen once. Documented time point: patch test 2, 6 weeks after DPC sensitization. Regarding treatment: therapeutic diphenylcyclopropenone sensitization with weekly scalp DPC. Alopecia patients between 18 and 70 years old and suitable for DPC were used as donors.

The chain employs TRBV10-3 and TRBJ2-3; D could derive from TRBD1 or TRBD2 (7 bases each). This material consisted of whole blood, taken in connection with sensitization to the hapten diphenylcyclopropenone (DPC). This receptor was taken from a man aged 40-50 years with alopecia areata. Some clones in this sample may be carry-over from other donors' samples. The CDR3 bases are TGTGCCATCACCGCACAGGGGAGGGAAACAGATACGCAGTATTTT. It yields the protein CAITAQGRETDTQYF.